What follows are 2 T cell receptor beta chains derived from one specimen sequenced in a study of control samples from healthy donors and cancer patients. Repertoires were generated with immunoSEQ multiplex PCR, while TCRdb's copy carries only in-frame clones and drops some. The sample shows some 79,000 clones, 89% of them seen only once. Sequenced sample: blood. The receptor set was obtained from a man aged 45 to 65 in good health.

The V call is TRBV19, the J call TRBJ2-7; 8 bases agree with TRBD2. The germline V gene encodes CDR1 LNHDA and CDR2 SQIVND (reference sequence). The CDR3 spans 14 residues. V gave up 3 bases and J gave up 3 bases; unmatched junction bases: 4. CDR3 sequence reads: CASSMITSGYEQYF. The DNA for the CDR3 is TGTGCCAGTAGTATGATCACTAGCGGCTACGAGCAGTACTTC.

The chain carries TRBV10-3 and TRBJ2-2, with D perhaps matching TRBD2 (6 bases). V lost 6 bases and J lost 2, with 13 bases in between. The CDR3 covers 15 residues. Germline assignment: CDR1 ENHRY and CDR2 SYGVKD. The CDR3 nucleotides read TGTGCCATCAGAACCGGGACTGATAACACCGGGGAGCTGTTTTTT. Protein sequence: CAIRTGTDNTGELFF.